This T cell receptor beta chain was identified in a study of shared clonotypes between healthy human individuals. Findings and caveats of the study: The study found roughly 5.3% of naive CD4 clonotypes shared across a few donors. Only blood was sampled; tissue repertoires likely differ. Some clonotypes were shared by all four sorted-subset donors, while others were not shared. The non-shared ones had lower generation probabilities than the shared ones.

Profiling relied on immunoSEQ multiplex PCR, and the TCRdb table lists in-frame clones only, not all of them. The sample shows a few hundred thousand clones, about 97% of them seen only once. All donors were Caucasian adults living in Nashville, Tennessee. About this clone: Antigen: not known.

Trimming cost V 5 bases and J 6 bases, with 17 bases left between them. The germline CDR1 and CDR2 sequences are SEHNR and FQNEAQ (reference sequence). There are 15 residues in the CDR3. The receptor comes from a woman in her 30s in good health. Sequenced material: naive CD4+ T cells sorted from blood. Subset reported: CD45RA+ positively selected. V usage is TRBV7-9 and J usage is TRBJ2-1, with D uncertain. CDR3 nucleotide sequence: TGTGCCAGCAGCCGGTTCCCCTTTACTCCCAATGAGCAGTTCTTC. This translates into CASSRFPFTPNEQFF.